Shown below are 32 T cell receptor beta chains from a single sample sequenced in a study of early T cells in non-severe SARS-CoV-2 infection. A single record per CDR3 protein comes from TCRdb applying MiXCR to the 5' RACE reads. The table lists 100,000 to 120,000 distinct CDR3 sequences, roughly 12% of them singletons, with roughly 2.9% in the top ten. The sample consisted of whole blood. The receptors were gathered from an adult who was a healthcare worker with PCR-confirmed SARS-CoV-2 infection or an uninfected control (not recorded which).

This clonotype appeared a few times. This rearrangement joins TRBV12-3 or TRBV12-4 to TRBJ2-1; 8 bases fit TRBD2. The CDR3 covers 13 residues. Trimming cost V 8 bases and J 11 bases; bases outside gene matches: 11. Here the CDR3 DNA reads TGTGCCAGCGGACTAGCCGGAGCGGGGAAGCAGTTCTTC. Translation gives CASGLAGAGKQFF.

This clonotype came up a few times. This chain uses TRBV14 with TRBJ2-3; D is perhaps TRBD1 or TRBD2 (5 bases each). Trimming left V 1 base short and J 0 bases short, with 17 bases between. The CDR3 is made up of 18 amino acids. The germline V gene has CDR1 SGHDN and CDR2 FVKESK. The CDR3 loop reads CASSQALSLGASTDTQYF. The CDR3 DNA is TGTGCCAGCAGCCAAGCTCTCTCCCTCGGGGCTAGCACAGATACGCAGTATTTT.

Worth noting for this clonotype: A read error may be the cause here, since a much bigger clone is one base away. This chain uses TRBV7-9 with TRBJ2-6, with 8 bases lining up with TRBD1. The germline V gene encodes CDR1 SEHNR and CDR2 FQNEAQ (reference sequence). The CDR3 totals 17 residues. V shed 2 bases, J shed 1 base, and the junction held 4 bases outside the gene matches. Here the CDR3 reads CASSLTDRDSGANVLTF. Written as DNA, the CDR3 is TGTGCCAGCAGCTTAACGGACAGGGATTCTGGGGCCAACGTCCTGACTTTC. The full variable domain, with the rest looked up from reference TRBV7-9 and TRBJ2-6, is DTGVSQNPRHKITKRGQNVTFRCDPISEHNRLYWYRQTLGQGPEFLTYFQNEAQLEKSRLLSDRFSAERPKGSFSTLEIQRTEQGDSAMYLCASSLTDRDSGANVLTFGAGSRLTVL.

The chain couples TRBV5-4 to TRBJ2-1; 10 bases agree with TRBD1. This CDR3 is 15 amino acids long. V gave up 2 bases and J gave up 8 bases; unmatched junction bases: 7. Germline lookup yields CDR1 SGHNT and CDR2 YYREEE (reference sequence). The CDR3 sequence is CASSLPGQGMHEQFF. The DNA of the CDR3 is TGTGCCAGCAGCTTACCGGGACAGGGGATGCATGAGCAGTTCTTC. The complete variable domain, with remaining parts taken from reference TRBV5-4 and TRBJ2-1, reads ETGVTQSPTHLIKTRGQQVTLRCSSQSGHNTVSWYQQALGQGPQFIFQYYREEENGRGNFPPRFSGLQFPNYSSELNVNALELDDSALYLCASSLPGQGMHEQFFGPGTRLTVL.

This clonotype was detected many times. The rearrangement links TRBV9 to TRBJ2-7, with D possibly TRBD2 on 6 matching bases. V was shortened by 1 base and J by 5 bases, with 13 bases between the two germline ends. This CDR3 region has 14 residues. Germline V gene data show CDR1 as SGDLS and CDR2 as YYNGEE. CDR3 residues: CASSVHGGDDEQYF. CDR3 DNA: TGTGCCAGCAGCGTACATGGCGGGGATGACGAGCAGTACTTC. Together with reference TRBV9 and TRBJ2-7, the CDR3 gives the full variable domain: DSGVTQTPKHLITATGQRVTLRCSPRSGDLSVYWYQQSLDQGLQFLIQYYNGEERAKGNILERFSAQQFPDLHSELNLSSLELGDSALYFCASSVHGGDDEQYFGPGTRLTVT.

This clonotype was seen ten or more times. The chain has TRBV30 and TRBJ1-6; TRBD1 is a possible D gene (6 bases). Trimming left V 2 bases short and J 8 bases short, with 10 bases between. Germline V lookup: CDR1 GTSNPN, CDR2 SVGIG (reference sequence). This CDR3 has 13 amino acids. The CDR3, as DNA: TGTGCCTGGAGTTCCCACAGGGATTCACCCCTCCACTTT. This encodes CAWSSHRDSPLHF.

The rearrangement joins TRBV29-1 to TRBJ2-1; 9 nucleotides agree with TRBD1. The ends lost 4 bases at V and 0 bases at J; junction bases unmatched: 7. The germline CDR1 and CDR2 sequences are SQVTM and ANQGSEA. The CDR3 spans 16 residues. CDR3 DNA sequence: TGCAGCGTTGTGGGACAGGGAAGACTCTCCTACAATGAGCAGTTCTTC. Protein sequence: CSVVGQGRLSYNEQFF.

This clonotype has a count of ten or more. V and J are TRBV5-1 and TRBJ2-3; the D call may be TRBD1 or TRBD2 (5 bases each). The CDR3 has 16 residues. The germline CDR1 and CDR2 sequences are SGHRS and YFSETQ. Trimming shortened V by 2 bases and J by 1 base, and 14 bases separated the two germline ends. The CDR3 sequence: CASSLTGTQRTDTQYF. The CDR3 DNA follows: TGCGCCAGCAGCTTAACCGGGACGCAACGCACAGATACGCAGTATTTT.

The sample holds many counts of this clonotype. V and J are TRBV3-1 and TRBJ2-1, with 7 bases that match TRBD1. In germline, CDR1 is LGHDT, CDR2 YNNKEL (reference sequence). The CDR3 sequence is 16 residues long. The V segment lost 3 bases and the J segment 4 bases; nucleotides outside the gene matches: 9. The CDR3 nucleotides are TGTGCCAGCAGCCACCGACAGGGTTTAGGTTACAATGAGCAGTTCTTC. Translating gives CASSHRQGLGYNEQFF.

This clonotype showed up many times. The CDR3 DNA reads as TGTGCCAGCAGCTTAATCTCTTGGGCTAGCGGGAGTGCAGATACGCAGTATTTT. It encodes CASSLISWASGSADTQYF. The chain carries TRBV7-6 and TRBJ2-3; 10 bases line up with TRBD2. With V trimmed by 2 bases and J by 4 bases, 12 bases remained unmatched. In germline, CDR1 is SGHVS, CDR2 FNYEAQ. This CDR3 region has 18 residues.

This clonotype was seen repeatedly, ten times or more. J is TRBJ2-5 and V is TRBV25-1; D is uncertain. This CDR3 contains 13 residues. The V gene lost 2 bases and the J gene lost 7 bases, with 11 bases spanning the gap. CDR1 and CDR2 (germline): MGHDK, SYGVNS. This CDR3 is CASSEPGIGTQYF. The DNA of the CDR3 is TGTGCCAGCAGTGAACCGGGCATCGGGACCCAGTACTTC.

The genes are TRBV12-3 or TRBV12-4 and TRBJ1-1; 8 bases map to TRBD1. The V segment lost 7 bases and the J segment 4 bases; nucleotides outside the gene matches: 8. The CDR3 is 14 amino acids. The CDR3: CASTMDRVGTEAFF. In DNA, the CDR3 is TGTGCCAGCACCATGGACAGGGTAGGCACTGAAGCTTTCTTT.

This clonotype was seen at least ten times. The rearrangement uses TRBV14 and TRBJ2-1; D may be TRBD2 (5 bases). CDR1 SGHDN and CDR2 FVKESK come from the germline V gene. V gave up 5 bases and J gave up 0 bases, with 11 bases separating them. This CDR3 spans 15 amino acids. CDR3 sequence: CASSEAAHSYNEQFF. Written as DNA, the CDR3 is TGTGCCAGCAGCGAAGCGGCTCACTCCTACAATGAGCAGTTCTTC. Drawing the rest from reference TRBV14 and TRBJ2-1, the complete variable domain is EAGVTQFPSHSVIEKGQTVTLRCDPISGHDNLYWYRRVMGKEIKFLLHFVKESKQDESGMPNNRFLAERTGGTYSTLKVQPAELEDSGVYFCASSEAAHSYNEQFFGPGTRLTVL.

The genes are TRBV9 and TRBJ2-1, with D perhaps given as TRBD1 or TRBD2 (5 bases each). Germline V CDR1 and CDR2: SGDLS, YYNGEE. CDR3 length: 13 residues. V gave up 6 bases and J gave up 2 bases, with 9 bases separating them. The CDR3 loop is CASTRETYNEQFF. DNA for the CDR3: TGTGCCAGCACCAGGGAGACCTACAATGAGCAGTTCTTC.

This clonotype has a handful of counts. In DNA, the CDR3 is TGTGCCAGCAGTATATCTAGCGGGAGCGCAGCAGATACGCAGTATTTT. As protein: CASSISSGSAADTQYF. The chain uses TRBV6-1 and TRBJ2-3, with TRBD2 identical over 10 bases. This CDR3 region has 16 residues. The V and J ends lost 5 bases and 4 bases, in that order; junction bases with no gene match: 9. CDR1 and CDR2 from the germline V gene are MNHNS and SASEGT.

The rearrangement links TRBV5-1 to TRBJ1-1, with D hard to call. Germline V CDR1 and CDR2: SGHRS, YFSETQ. The V gene lost 3 bases and the J gene lost 2 bases, with 14 bases spanning the gap. The length of the CDR3 is 15 residues. DNA of the CDR3: TGCGCCAGCAGCTCCCGTGGGCAACAAAACACTGAAGCTTTCTTT. This sequence encodes CASSSRGQQNTEAFF.

This clonotype was detected a few times. J is TRBJ2-2 and V is TRBV7-3; D call uncertain. Trimming shortened V by 5 bases and J by 8 bases, and 18 bases separated the two germline ends. The CDR3 totals 15 residues. Germline-derived CDR1 and CDR2 are SGHTA and FQGTGA. The CDR3 region is CASSLSQATGGELFF. CDR3 nucleotides: TGTGCCAGCAGCCTCTCTCAAGCAACCGGGGGGGAGCTGTTTTTT.

This clonotype showed up just a few times. The chain links TRBV6-5 to TRBJ1-1; D uncertain. The germline gives CDR1 MNHEY, CDR2 SVGAGI. The CDR3 sequence is 16 residues long. Trimming left V 6 bases short and J 4 bases short, with 21 bases between. CDR3 sequence (DNA): TGTGCCAGCAGGGTCGACGGAGGTGGGGTGTTCACTGAAGCTTTCTTT. This translates into CASRVDGGGVFTEAFF.

This clonotype occurred a few times. V is TRBV11-2 and J is TRBJ2-5; D might be TRBD1 or TRBD2, each matching 6 bases. This CDR3 comprises 13 residues. Per germline, CDR1 SGHAT and CDR2 FQNNGV. With 11 bases removed from V and 0 bases from J, the gap between germline ends came to 13 bases. The CDR3 sequence is CAGGQGHQETQYF. The CDR3 nucleotides read TGTGCCGGGGGGCAGGGCCACCAAGAGACCCAGTACTTC.

The genes are TRBV5-6 and TRBJ1-2; 8 bases match TRBD1. The CDR3 totals 14 residues. Looked up from germline, CDR1 is SGHDT and CDR2 is YYEEEE. Trimming cost V 4 bases and J 6 bases; bases outside gene matches: 8. The CDR3 loop reads CASSAGTGGHGYTF. The CDR3 DNA follows: TGTGCCAGCAGCGCAGGGACAGGAGGCCATGGCTACACCTTC.

This clonotype was seen only a few times. The gene calls are TRBV28 and TRBJ2-7; 10 nucleotides align to TRBD1. With V trimmed by 5 bases and J by 6 bases, 4 bases remained unmatched. The germline CDR1 and CDR2 sequences are MDHEN and SYDVKM. CDR3 size: 13 residues. CDR3 amino acids: CASSVTGGSEQYF. The CDR3, as DNA: TGTGCCAGCAGTGTGACAGGGGGCAGCGAGCAGTACTTC.

The chain uses TRBV5-1 and TRBJ1-6; D possibly corresponds to TRBD1 (5 bases). Deletions cut 3 bases from V and 7 bases from J, with 14 bases between. Germline V lookup: CDR1 SGHRS, CDR2 YFSETQ. The CDR3 extends over 15 amino acids. In nucleotides, the CDR3 is TGCGCCAGCAGCTCGGGGAGAAGGGGCAATTCACCCCTCCACTTT. Translation gives CASSSGRRGNSPLHF.

There are many counts of this clonotype. The rearrangement links TRBV12-3 or TRBV12-4 to TRBJ1-5, with 7 bases that match TRBD1. V shed 7 bases, J shed 5 bases, and the junction held 8 bases outside the gene matches. The CDR3 consists of 14 residues. For the CDR3, the DNA is TGTGCCAGCACACGTGACAGGGCCCATCAGCCCCAGCATTTT. Amino acid sequence: CASTRDRAHQPQHF.

Ten or more counts support this clonotype. J is TRBJ2-1 and V is TRBV5-1, with TRBD2 matching 8 bases. This CDR3 has 18 amino acids. Trimming at V came to 3 bases and at J to 0 bases, leaving 11 bases not matched to a gene. Germline V gene sequence: CDR1 SGHRS, CDR2 YFSETQ. The CDR3 sequence: CASSWRVAGKSSYNEQFF. The DNA of the CDR3 is TGCGCCAGCAGCTGGAGGGTAGCGGGGAAGAGCTCCTACAATGAGCAGTTCTTC.

This chain links TRBV3-1 with TRBJ1-1; 9 bases match TRBD1. This CDR3 contains 15 residues. The J segment lost 7 bases and the V segment lost 1 base, leaving 7 bases of the junction unmatched. Germline V gene lookup returns CDR1 LGHDT and CDR2 YNNKEL (reference sequence). The CDR3 sequence: CASSQVDRGRGEAFF. The CDR3 bases are TGTGCCAGCAGCCAAGTCGACAGGGGGAGGGGTGAAGCTTTCTTT.

This clonotype has ten or more counts. V is TRBV11-2 and J is TRBJ1-3; no reliable D call. The V gene's germline CDR1 is SGHAT and CDR2 FQNNGV. V was cut by 2 bases and J by 0 bases, with 2 bases left in between. The CDR3 covers 13 residues. The CDR3 sequence: CASSLNSGNTIYF. The DNA of the CDR3 is TGTGCCAGCAGCTTAAACTCTGGAAACACCATATATTTT.

In its sample, this clonotype was seen a few times. Possible read error: a much larger clone is one base away. The chain combines TRBV4-1 with TRBJ1-3, with D perhaps matching TRBD1 (6 bases). This CDR3 is built from 17 residues. Germline V gene lookup returns CDR1 MGHRA and CDR2 YSYEKL. Written as DNA, the CDR3 is TGCGCCAGCAACCAAGATTCACCGGGACAATCGGGAAACACCATATATTTT. Translating it yields CASNQDSPGQSGNTIYF.

The DNA for the CDR3 is TGTGCCAGCAGCCAGGTACAGGGTGCTGGCTACACCTTC. Amino acid sequence: CASSQVQGAGYTF. The chain recombines TRBV14 with TRBJ1-2; the D gene is possibly TRBD1 (6 bases). The CDR3 is 13 amino acids. V lost 3 bases, J lost 7 bases, and 12 bases lay in between. Looked up from germline, CDR1 is SGHDN and CDR2 is FVKESK.

This clonotype occurred once. The V call is TRBV7-9, the J call TRBJ2-1; D not resolved. The germline V gene has CDR1 SEHNR and CDR2 FQNEAQ (reference sequence). The CDR3 has 11 amino acids. Trimming took off 8 bases at V and 9 bases at J, with 11 bases between the two ends. In DNA form, the CDR3 reads TGTGCCAGCTCCCCCCCAGGTGAGCAGTTCTTC. Translated, it gives CASSPPGEQFF.

This clonotype was recorded at least ten times. This chain's CDR3 is CASRARGNTGELFF. The CDR3 DNA follows: TGTGCCAGCAGGGCGAGGGGCAACACCGGGGAGCTGTTTTTT. This chain connects TRBV6-5 to TRBJ2-2; D tentatively fits TRBD1 or TRBD2 (5 bases each). Germline V gives CDR1 MNHEY, CDR2 SVGAGI. Trimming stripped 6 bases from V and 2 bases from J, with 10 bases between. The CDR3 consists of 14 residues.

This clonotype has at least ten counts. The genes are TRBV20-1 and TRBJ2-4; possible D gene TRBD1, 5 bases. Germline CDR1 reads DFQATT; CDR2 reads SNEGSKA (reference sequence). The CDR3 is 11 amino acids. The V and J ends lost 2 bases and 8 bases respectively, with 7 bases between them. CDR3 sequence (DNA): TGCAGTGCTAGAAGGGGTGACATTCAGTACTTC. Translation: CSARRGDIQYF.

For this clonotype: This sequence may be a read error, since a much larger clone differs from it by one base. This sequence joins TRBV12-5 and TRBJ2-5; TRBD1 matches at 8 bases. Germline CDR1 LGHNT, CDR2 FRNRAP. The CDR3 is 14 residues long. The CDR3 DNA sequence: TGTGCTAGTGGTTTGAGTATGACAGGGGAGACCCAGAACTTC. Its protein product is CASGLSMTGETQNF.